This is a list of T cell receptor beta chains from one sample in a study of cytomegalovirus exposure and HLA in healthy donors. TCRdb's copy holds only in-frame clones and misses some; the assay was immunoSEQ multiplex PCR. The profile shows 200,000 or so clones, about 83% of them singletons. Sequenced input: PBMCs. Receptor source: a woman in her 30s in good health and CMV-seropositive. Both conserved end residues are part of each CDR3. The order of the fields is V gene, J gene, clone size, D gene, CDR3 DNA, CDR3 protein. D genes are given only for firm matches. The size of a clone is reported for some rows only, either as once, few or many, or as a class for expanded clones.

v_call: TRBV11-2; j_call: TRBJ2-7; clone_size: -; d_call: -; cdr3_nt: TGTGCCAGCAGCTTACAGGGCTCCTACGAGCAGTACTTC; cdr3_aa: CASSLQGSYEQYF
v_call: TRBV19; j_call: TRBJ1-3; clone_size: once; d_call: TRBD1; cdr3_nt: TGTGCCAGTAGTATCGGACAGGCGTCTTCTGGAAACACCATATATTTT; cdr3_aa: CASSIGQASSGNTIYF
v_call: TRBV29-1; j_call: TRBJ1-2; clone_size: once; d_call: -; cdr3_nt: TGCAGCGTGAAGAAAAGTTCCGGGTCAGACTACTATGGCTACACCTTC; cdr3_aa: CSVKKSSGSDYYGYTF
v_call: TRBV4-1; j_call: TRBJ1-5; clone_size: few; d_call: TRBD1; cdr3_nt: TGCGCCAGCAGCACCCAGGGGGGTCTAGGATATAGCAATCAGCCCCAGCATTTT; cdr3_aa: CASSTQGGLGYSNQPQHF
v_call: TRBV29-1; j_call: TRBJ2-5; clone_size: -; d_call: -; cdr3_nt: TGCAGCGTTGTTGAGGCTGGGGAGACCCAGTACTTC; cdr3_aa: CSVVEAGETQYF
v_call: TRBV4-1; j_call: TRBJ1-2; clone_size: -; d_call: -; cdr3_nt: TGCGCCAGCAGCCAAGATGTGGGGGCCAACTATGGCTACACCTTC; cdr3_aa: CASSQDVGANYGYTF
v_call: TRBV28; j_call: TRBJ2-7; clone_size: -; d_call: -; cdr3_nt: TGTGCCAGCAGCAGGGTAGGCTCGGGCTACGAGCAGTACTTC; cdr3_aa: CASSRVGSGYEQYF
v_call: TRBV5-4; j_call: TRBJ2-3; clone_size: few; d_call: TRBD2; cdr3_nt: TGTGCCAGCAGCTTAAAACAGGGTCTAGCGGGTAACACAGATACGCAGTATTTT; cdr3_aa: CASSLKQGLAGNTDTQYF
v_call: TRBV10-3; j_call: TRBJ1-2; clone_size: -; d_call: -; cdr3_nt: TGTGCCATCTTAGACAGTCGGGGGTATGGCTACACCTTC; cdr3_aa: CAILDSRGYGYTF
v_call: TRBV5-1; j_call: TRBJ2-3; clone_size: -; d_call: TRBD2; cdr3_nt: TGCGCCAGCAGCTCCTTTAGCGGGAGAGGTACAGATACGCAGTATTTT; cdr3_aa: CASSSFSGRGTDTQYF
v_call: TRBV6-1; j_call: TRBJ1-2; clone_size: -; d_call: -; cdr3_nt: TGTGCCAGCGGCAGGGGCTATGGCTACACCTTC; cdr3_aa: CASGRGYGYTF
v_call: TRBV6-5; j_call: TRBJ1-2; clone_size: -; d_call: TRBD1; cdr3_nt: TGTGCCAGCAGCCGGGGACAGCAGGGCCCCTACGGCTACACCTTC; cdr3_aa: CASSRGQQGPYGYTF
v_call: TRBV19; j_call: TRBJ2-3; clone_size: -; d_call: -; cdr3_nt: TGTGCCAGTATCAAGGGACTCACAAATACGCAGTATTTT; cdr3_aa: CASIKGLTNTQYF
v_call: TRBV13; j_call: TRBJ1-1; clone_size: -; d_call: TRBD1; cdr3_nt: TGTGCCAGCAGCGCACGGGACAGGAACACTGAAGCTTTCTTT; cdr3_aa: CASSARDRNTEAFF
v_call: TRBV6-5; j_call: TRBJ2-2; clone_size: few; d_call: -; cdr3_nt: TGTGCCAGCAGTTATCAGGACACCGGGGAGCTGTTTTTT; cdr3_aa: CASSYQDTGELFF
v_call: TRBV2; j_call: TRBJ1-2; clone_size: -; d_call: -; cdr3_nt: TGTGCCAGCCCTAGCGGGGGGCCGGCTAACTATGGCTACACCTTC; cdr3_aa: CASPSGGPANYGYTF
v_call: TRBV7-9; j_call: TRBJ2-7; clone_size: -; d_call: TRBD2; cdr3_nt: TGTTCCAGCAGCTTACGGGAGGACGGATACTCCTACGAGCAGTACTTC; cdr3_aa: CSSSLREDGYSYEQYF
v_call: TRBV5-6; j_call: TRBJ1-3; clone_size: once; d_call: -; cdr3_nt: TGTGCCAGCAGCTTGGTGGGCAGGGCTACTGGTACCTCTGGAAACACCATATATTTT; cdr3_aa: CASSLVGRATGTSGNTIYF
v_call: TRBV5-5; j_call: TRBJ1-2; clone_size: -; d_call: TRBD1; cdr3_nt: TGTGCCAGCCTCCGGGACAGGGTAGATGGCTACACCTTC; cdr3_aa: CASLRDRVDGYTF
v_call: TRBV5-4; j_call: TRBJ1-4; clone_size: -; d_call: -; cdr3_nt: TGTGCCACTCATTTGCGATCTACAACTAATGAAAAACTGTTTTTT; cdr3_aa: CATHLRSTTNEKLFF
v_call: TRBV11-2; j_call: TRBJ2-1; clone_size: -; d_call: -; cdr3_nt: TGTGCCAGCAGCCGCGGGACAGTCAATGAGCAGTTCTTC; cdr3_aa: CASSRGTVNEQFF
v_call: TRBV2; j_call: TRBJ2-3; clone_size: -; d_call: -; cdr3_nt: TGTGCCAGCAGTGATAGGGGTCGCAACACAGATACGCAGTATTTT; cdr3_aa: CASSDRGRNTDTQYF
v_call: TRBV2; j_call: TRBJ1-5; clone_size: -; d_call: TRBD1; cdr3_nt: TGTGCCGCAAGACCCGACAGGGGTCAGCCCCAGCATTTT; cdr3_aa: CAARPDRGQPQHF
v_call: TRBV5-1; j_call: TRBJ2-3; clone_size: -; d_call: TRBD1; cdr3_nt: TGCGCCAGCAGCCAGGGACAGGGTTTGACAGATACGCAGTATTTT; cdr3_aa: CASSQGQGLTDTQYF
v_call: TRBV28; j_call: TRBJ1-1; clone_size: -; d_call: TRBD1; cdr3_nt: TGTGCCACAAGGACAGGGCTTATGAACACTGAAGCTTTCTTT; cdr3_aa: CATRTGLMNTEAFF
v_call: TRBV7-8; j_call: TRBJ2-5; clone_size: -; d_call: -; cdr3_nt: TGTGCCAGCAGCTCAAAACAGGGCGTGACCCAGTACTTC; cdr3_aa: CASSSKQGVTQYF
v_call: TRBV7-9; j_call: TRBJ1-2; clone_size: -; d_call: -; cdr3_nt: TGTGCCAGCAGCTCCACAGGACTACACTATGGCTACACCTTC; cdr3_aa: CASSSTGLHYGYTF
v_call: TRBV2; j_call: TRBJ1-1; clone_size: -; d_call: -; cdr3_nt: TGTGCCAGGACGAGGGATCCGAACACTGAAGCTTTCTTT; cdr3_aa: CARTRDPNTEAFF
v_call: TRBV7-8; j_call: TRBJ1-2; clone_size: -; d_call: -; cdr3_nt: TGTGCCAGCAGCTTACCCGGGGTCACGCAAACCTTC; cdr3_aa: CASSLPGVTQTF
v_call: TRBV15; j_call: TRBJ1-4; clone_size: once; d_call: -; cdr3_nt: TGTGCCACCAGCAGAGGCACAGGGAGGGATGAAAAACTGTTTTTT; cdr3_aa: CATSRGTGRDEKLFF
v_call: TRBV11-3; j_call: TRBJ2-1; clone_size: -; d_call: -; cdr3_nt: TGTGCCAGCAGCCGACGCTGGGGAGATGAGCAGTTCTTC; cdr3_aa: CASSRRWGDEQFF
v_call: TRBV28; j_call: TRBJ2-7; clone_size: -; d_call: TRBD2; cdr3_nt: TGTGCCAGCAGTTTCTCGCTAGCGGGAGGGCAAGGTGGCACCTACGAGCAGTACTTC; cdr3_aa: CASSFSLAGGQGGTYEQYF
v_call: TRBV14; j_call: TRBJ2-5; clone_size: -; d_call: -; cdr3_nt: TGTGCCAGCAGCCGGACAGAGTACCAAGAGACCCAGTACTTC; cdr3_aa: CASSRTEYQETQYF
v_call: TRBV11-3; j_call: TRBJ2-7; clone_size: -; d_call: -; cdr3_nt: TGTGCCAGCAGCTTAGTGCCGCGGCGCGAGCAGTACTTC; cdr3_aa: CASSLVPRREQYF
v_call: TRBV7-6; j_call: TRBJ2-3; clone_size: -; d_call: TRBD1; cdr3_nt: TGTGCCAGCAGCACTAGGGGGCGGGATACGCAGTATTTT; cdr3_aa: CASSTRGRDTQYF
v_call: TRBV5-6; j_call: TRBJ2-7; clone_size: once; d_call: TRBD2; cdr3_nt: TGTGCCAGCAGCTCGTCCGGGACTAGCGTATACTACGAGCAGTACTTC; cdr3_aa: CASSSSGTSVYYEQYF
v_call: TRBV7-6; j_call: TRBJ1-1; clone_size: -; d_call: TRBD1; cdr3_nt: TGTGCCAGCAGCCTCGCTGAGGGGGCTAACACTGAAGCTTTCTTT; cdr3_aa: CASSLAEGANTEAFF
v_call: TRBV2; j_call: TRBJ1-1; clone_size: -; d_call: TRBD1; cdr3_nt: TGTGCCAGCTGCTGGGACAGGGGGAGCGGCACTGAAGCTTTCTTT; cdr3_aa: CASCWDRGSGTEAFF
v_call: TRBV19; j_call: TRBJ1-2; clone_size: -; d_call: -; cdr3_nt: TGTGCCAGTAGTATTAAGGGGTCGGCCTATGGCTACACCTTC; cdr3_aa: CASSIKGSAYGYTF
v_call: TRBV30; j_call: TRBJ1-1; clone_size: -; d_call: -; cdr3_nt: TGTGCCTGGAGTGTTAGACGGGAGCCTGAAGCTTTCTTT; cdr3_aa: CAWSVRREPEAFF
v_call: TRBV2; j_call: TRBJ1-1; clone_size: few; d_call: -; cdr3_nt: TGTGCCAGCAGGCAGCGGCAGGGGATGAACACTGAAGCTTTCTTT; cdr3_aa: CASRQRQGMNTEAFF
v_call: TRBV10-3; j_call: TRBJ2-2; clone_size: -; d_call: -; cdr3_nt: TGTGCCGTGGGGGACATAGGGAACACCGGGGAGCTGTTTTTT; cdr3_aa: CAVGDIGNTGELFF
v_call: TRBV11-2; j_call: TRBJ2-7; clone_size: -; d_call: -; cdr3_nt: TGTGCCAGCAGCTTAGGAGGGTATCAGGACGAGCAGTACTTC; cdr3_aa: CASSLGGYQDEQYF
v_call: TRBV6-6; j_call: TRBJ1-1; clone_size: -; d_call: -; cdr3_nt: TGTGCCAGCAGCCTAGGGGACGGGGGGAACACTGAAGCTTTCTTT; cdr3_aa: CASSLGDGGNTEAFF
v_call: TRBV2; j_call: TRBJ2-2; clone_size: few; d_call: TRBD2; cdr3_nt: TGTGCCACAAAGCGGGAGGGCCCCGGCGGGGAGCTGTTTTTT; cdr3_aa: CATKREGPGGELFF
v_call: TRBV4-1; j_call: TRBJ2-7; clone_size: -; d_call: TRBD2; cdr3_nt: TGCGCCAGCAGCCAAGATAGGACTAGCGGGTATAACGAGCAGTACTTC; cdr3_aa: CASSQDRTSGYNEQYF
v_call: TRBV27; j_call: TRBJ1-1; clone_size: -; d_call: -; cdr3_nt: TGTGCCACCCACGGGGGTGGGAAAAGGGACACTGAAGCTTTCTTT; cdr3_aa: CATHGGGKRDTEAFF
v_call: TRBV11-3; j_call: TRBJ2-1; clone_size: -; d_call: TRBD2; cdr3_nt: TGTGCCAGCAGCAAGGAGGGACTAGCGGGAGGGTCCTACAATGAGCAGTTCTTC; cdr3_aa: CASSKEGLAGGSYNEQFF
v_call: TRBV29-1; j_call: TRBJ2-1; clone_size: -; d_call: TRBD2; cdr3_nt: TGCAGCGTTGAAAAATCTCTAGCGGGAGAGAATGAGCAGTTCTTC; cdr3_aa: CSVEKSLAGENEQFF
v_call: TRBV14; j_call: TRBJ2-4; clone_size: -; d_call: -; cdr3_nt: TGTGCCAGCAGCCGGGAGCTTGGAAACATTCAGTACTTC; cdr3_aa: CASSRELGNIQYF
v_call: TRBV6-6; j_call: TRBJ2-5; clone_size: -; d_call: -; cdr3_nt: TGTGCCAGCAGGACGGCGGGACAAGAGACCCAGTACTTC; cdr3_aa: CASRTAGQETQYF
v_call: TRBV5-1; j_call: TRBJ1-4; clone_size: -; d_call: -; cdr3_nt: TGCGCCAGCAGCTTGACAGGCCTTAATGAAAAACTGTTTTTT; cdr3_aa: CASSLTGLNEKLFF
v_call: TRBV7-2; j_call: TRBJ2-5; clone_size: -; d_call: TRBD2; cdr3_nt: TGTGCCAGCAGCCGGGGACTAGCAGAGACCCAGTACTTC; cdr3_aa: CASSRGLAETQYF
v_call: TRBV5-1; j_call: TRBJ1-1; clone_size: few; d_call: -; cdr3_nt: TGCGCCAGCTGCTTGGGTCAGGGAATGTTAACTGAAGCTTTCTTT; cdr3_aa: CASCLGQGMLTEAFF
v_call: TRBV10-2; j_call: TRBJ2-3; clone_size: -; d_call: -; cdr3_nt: TGCGCCAGCTGCTGGGGGGTGAGAGGCACAGATACGCAGTATTTT; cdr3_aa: CASCWGVRGTDTQYF
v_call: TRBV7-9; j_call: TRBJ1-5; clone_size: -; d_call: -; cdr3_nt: TGTGCCAGCAGCCCGGCGGGAGGCCCTTCTCAGCCCCAGCATTTT; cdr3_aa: CASSPAGGPSQPQHF
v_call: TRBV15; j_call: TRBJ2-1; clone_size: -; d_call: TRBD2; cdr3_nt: TGTGCCACCAGCAGATTACTAGCGGGGGACAATGAGCAGTTCTTC; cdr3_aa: CATSRLLAGDNEQFF